This TCR beta chain derives from a study of blood T cell repertoires in COVID-19. Assay: immunoSEQ multiplex PCR; the TCRdb copy retains only in-frame clones and omits some. The data contain around 170,000 clones, around 84% of them singletons. Losses at the gene ends were 10 bases for V and 3 bases for J; bases not matched to a gene: 20. The CDR3 spans 18 residues. Germline CDR1 and CDR2: ENHRY and SYGVKD. Each recovered donor of Cohort 3 presented with two negative PCRs, clearance, or symptom resolution. The V and J genes are TRBV10-3 and TRBJ2-3, with 9 bases matching TRBD1. The source of this sequence is a woman aged 45-65 years who had recovered from COVID-19. Material for sequencing was PBMCs or T cells enriched from blood (not recorded which). Here the CDR3 DNA reads TGTGCCACCGCCCTCCCGGGACAGGGTGCGGTCGGGACAGATACGCAGTATTTT. Encoded protein: CATALPGQGAVGTDTQYF.